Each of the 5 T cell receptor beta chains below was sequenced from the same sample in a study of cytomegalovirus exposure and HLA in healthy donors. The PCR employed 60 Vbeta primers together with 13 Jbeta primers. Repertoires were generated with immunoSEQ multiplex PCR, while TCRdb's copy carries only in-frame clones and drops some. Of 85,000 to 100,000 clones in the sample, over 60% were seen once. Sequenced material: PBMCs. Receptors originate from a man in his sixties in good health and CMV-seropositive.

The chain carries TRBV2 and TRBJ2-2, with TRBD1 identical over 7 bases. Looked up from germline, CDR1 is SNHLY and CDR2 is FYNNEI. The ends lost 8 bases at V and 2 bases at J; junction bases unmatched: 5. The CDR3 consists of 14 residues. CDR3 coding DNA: TGTGCCAGCCTGTGGGACAGTAACACCGGGGAGCTGTTTTTT. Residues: CASLWDSNTGELFF.

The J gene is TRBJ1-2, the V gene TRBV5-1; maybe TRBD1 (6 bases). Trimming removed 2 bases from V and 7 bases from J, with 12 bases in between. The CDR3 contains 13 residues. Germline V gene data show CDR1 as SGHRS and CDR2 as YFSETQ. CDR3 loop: CASSFGQGSGYTF. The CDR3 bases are TGCGCCAGCAGCTTCGGGCAGGGGAGTGGCTACACCTTC.

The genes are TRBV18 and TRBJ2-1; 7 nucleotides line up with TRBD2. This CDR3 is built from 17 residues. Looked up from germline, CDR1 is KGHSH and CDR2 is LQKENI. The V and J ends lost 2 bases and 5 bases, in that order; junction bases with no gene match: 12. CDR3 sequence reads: CASSPYLGTTHNNEQFF. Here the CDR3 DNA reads TGTGCCAGCTCACCATATCTCGGGACTACCCACAACAATGAGCAGTTCTTC.

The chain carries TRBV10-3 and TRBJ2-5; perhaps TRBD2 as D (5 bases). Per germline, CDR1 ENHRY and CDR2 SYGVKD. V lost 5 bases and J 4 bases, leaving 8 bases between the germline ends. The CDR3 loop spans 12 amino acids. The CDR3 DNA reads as TGTGCCATCAGTCGAGAGGGAGAGACCCAGTACTTC. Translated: CAISREGETQYF.

The CDR3 protein is CATGVGLTDTQYF. The CDR3 DNA is TGTGCCACGGGAGTAGGACTCACAGATACGCAGTATTTT. The chain carries TRBV6-5 and TRBJ2-3; D possibly corresponds to TRBD2 (6 bases). Germline assignment: CDR1 MNHEY and CDR2 SVGAGI. This CDR3 is built from 13 residues. Trimming removed 10 bases from V and 2 bases from J, with 13 bases in between.